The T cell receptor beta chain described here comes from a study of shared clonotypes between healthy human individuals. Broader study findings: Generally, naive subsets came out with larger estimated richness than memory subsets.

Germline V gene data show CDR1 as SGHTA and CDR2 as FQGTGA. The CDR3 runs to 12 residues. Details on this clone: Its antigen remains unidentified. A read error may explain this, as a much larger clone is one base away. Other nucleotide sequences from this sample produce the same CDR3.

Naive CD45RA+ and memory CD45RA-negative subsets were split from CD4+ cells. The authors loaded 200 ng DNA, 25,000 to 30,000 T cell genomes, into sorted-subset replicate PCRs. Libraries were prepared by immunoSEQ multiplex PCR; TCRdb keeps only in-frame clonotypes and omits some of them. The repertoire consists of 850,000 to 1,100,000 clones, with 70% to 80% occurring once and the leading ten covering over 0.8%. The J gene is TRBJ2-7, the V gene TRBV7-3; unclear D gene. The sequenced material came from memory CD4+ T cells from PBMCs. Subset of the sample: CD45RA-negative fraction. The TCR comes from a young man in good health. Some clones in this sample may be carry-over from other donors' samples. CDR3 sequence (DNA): TGTGCCAGCAGCCAAGGTCCCGAGCAGGTTCCCTTC. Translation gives CASSQGPEQVPF.